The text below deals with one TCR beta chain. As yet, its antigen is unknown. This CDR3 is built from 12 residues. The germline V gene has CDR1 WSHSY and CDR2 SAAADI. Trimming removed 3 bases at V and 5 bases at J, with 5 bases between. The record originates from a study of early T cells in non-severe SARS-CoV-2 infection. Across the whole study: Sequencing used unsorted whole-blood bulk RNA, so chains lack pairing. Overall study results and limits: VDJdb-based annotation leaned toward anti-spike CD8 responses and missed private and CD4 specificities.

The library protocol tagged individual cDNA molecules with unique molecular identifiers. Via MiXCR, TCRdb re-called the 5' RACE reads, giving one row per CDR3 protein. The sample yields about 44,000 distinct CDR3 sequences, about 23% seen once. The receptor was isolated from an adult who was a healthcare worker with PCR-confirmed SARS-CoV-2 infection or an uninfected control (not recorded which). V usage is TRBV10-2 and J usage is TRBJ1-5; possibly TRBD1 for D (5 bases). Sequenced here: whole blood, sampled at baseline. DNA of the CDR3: TGCGCCAGCAGTGACAGGGATCAGCCCCAGCATTTT. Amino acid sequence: CASSDRDQPQHF.